These 21 T cell receptor beta chains originate from one sample sequenced in a study of blood T cell repertoires in COVID-19. TCRdb's table, derived via immunoSEQ multiplex PCR, lists solely in-frame clones and lacks some. The sample shows approximately 200,000 clones, 75% to 90% of them seen only once. Sequencing input: peripheral blood. Source of these receptors: a human donor in a cohort sampled during active COVID-19.

The V gene is TRBV2, the J gene TRBJ2-2, with 8 bases aligning to TRBD2. J was trimmed by 7 bases and V by 5 bases; bases with no gene match: 3. Germline lookup yields CDR1 SNHLY and CDR2 FYNNEI. The CDR3 consists of 13 residues. As DNA, the CDR3 is TGTGCCAGCAGTACGGGACTAGGCGGGGAGCTGTTTTTT. It translates to CASSTGLGGELFF.

The rearrangement links TRBV9 to TRBJ1-2, with D maybe TRBD1 (5 bases). Germline V CDR1 and CDR2: SGDLS, YYNGEE. Trimming stripped 2 bases from V and 4 bases from J, with 12 bases between. The CDR3 has 14 amino acids. CDR3 DNA: TGTGCCAGCAGCGTTTCAGGGACTACCTATGGCTACACCTTC. It is translated as CASSVSGTTYGYTF.

V gene TRBV6-2 or TRBV6-3 combines with J gene TRBJ2-7; a weak D match, TRBD1 (6 bases). Per germline, CDR1 MNHEY and CDR2 SVGEGT. CDR3 length: 15 amino acids. The V end lost 1 base, the J end lost 0 bases, and 10 bases lay between the germline ends. DNA of the CDR3: TGTGCCAGCAGTTACTACCCAGGGGTCTCCTACGAGCAGTACTTC. Encoded protein: CASSYYPGVSYEQYF.

The V gene is TRBV29-1, the J gene TRBJ2-1; tentative D call: TRBD2 (6 bases). The ends were cut back, 4 bases at V and 3 bases at J, with 10 bases in the middle. The CDR3 consists of 13 residues. The V gene's germline CDR1 is SQVTM and CDR2 ANQGSEA. The CDR3 region is CSVAGEVYNEQFF. The CDR3 DNA sequence: TGCAGCGTTGCGGGGGAGGTCTACAATGAGCAGTTCTTC.

The rearrangement joins TRBV6-4 to TRBJ2-1; 10 bases are a match to TRBD1. CDR1 MRHNA and CDR2 SNTAGT come from the germline V gene. The CDR3 has 17 amino acids. V lost 3 bases, J lost 5 bases, and 10 bases stayed unmatched. The CDR3 sequence: CASSEPFDRGRNNEQFF. For the CDR3, the DNA is TGTGCCAGCAGTGAGCCATTCGACAGGGGGCGCAACAATGAGCAGTTCTTC.

V gene TRBV27 combines with J gene TRBJ2-1, with 11 bases aligning to TRBD2. This CDR3 is 16 amino acids long. In germline, CDR1 is MNHEY, CDR2 SMNVEV (reference sequence). Unmatched junction bases numbered 4, after V lost 5 bases and J lost 1 base. The CDR3 loop is CASSPRLAGSYNEQFF. DNA of the CDR3: TGTGCCAGCAGTCCAAGACTAGCGGGATCCTACAATGAGCAGTTCTTC.

With respect to this clone: In the same sample, other DNA sequences code for this CDR3. V is TRBV6-1 and J is TRBJ2-7; D is perhaps TRBD1 (6 bases). The germline V gene has CDR1 MNHNS and CDR2 SASEGT. The CDR3 sequence is 12 residues long. Trimming took 3 bases from V and 3 from J, leaving 6 bases between them. In nucleotides, the CDR3 is TGTGCCAGCAGTGAGACAGGCTACGAGCAGTACTTC. Its translation: CASSETGYEQYF.

The rearrangement joins TRBV7-2 to TRBJ2-7; a weak D match, TRBD2 (6 bases). Germline CDR1 and CDR2: SGHTA and FQGNSA. The CDR3 has 15 residues. V lost 5 bases and J 9 bases, leaving 23 bases between the germline ends. CDR3 in DNA: TGTGCCAGCAGCCAGGGACTCAACCGGCCGGTTAGGCAGTACTTC. As protein: CASSQGLNRPVRQYF.

The chain has TRBV6-2 or TRBV6-3 and TRBJ2-7; perhaps TRBD1 as D (6 bases). Trimming pared 1 base from V and 3 bases from J, leaving 16 bases between. Germline V gene sequence: CDR1 MNHEY, CDR2 SVGEGT. The CDR3 is 16 amino acids. The CDR3 region has the DNA TGTGCCAGCAGTTACTTCTTAACACAGGGTATCTACGAGCAGTACTTC. Protein: CASSYFLTQGIYEQYF.

The chain links TRBV30 to TRBJ2-1; 8 bases match TRBD2. This CDR3 is built from 15 residues. Trimming took 2 bases from V and 6 from J; bases not matched to a gene: 9. The germline V gene encodes CDR1 GTSNPN and CDR2 SVGIG (reference sequence). The CDR3 sequence is CAWSFISGVLNEQFF. The CDR3 region has the DNA TGTGCCTGGAGTTTTATTAGCGGGGTACTCAATGAGCAGTTCTTC. Variable domain in full (rest from reference TRBV30 and TRBJ2-1): SQTIHQWPATLVQPVGSPLSLECTVEGTSNPNLYWYRQAAGRGLQLLFYSVGIGQISSEVPQNLSASRPQDRQFILSSKKLLLSDSGFYLCAWSFISGVLNEQFFGPGTRLTVL.

Concerning this clone itself: This specimen includes other DNA sequences encoding the same CDR3. This chain links TRBV6-5 with TRBJ2-7; 7 bases align to TRBD2. The germline V gene has CDR1 MNHEY and CDR2 SVGAGI. This CDR3 region has 14 residues. V dropped 6 bases and J dropped 0; count of bases not matched to a gene: 5. CDR3 sequence: CASRIAGGSYEQYF. The CDR3, as DNA: TGTGCCAGCAGGATAGCGGGCGGCTCCTACGAGCAGTACTTC.

CDR3 DNA: TGTGCCAGTCGACTAGATAGTACCTACGAGCAGTACTTC. Amino acids: CASRLDSTYEQYF. The genes are TRBV2 and TRBJ2-7; D is perhaps TRBD2 (6 bases). The CDR3 totals 13 residues. CDR1 is SNHLY, CDR2 FYNNEI, per germline. V lost 9 bases and J 2 bases, leaving 14 bases between the germline ends.

The J gene is TRBJ2-1, the V gene TRBV4-1; tentative D call: TRBD1 (6 bases). There are 12 residues in the CDR3. Germline CDR1 and CDR2: MGHRA and YSYEKL. Between the trimmed V and J ends, which lost 1 base and 10 bases, there was a span of 8 bases. Here the CDR3 reads CASSQGGREQFF. DNA for the CDR3: TGCGCCAGCAGCCAAGGGGGGCGGGAGCAGTTCTTC.

Comments on this clone: This specimen includes other DNA sequences encoding the same CDR3. The chain joins TRBV6-5 to TRBJ2-7, with 11 bases that match TRBD1. The V gene end was trimmed by 6 bases and the J gene end by 4 bases; junction bases not matched to a gene: 2. Germline V CDR1 and CDR2: MNHEY, SVGAGI. This CDR3 is built from 13 residues. This CDR3 reads CASRRDRGYEQYF. Written as DNA, the CDR3 is TGTGCCAGCAGGAGGGACAGGGGGTACGAGCAGTACTTC.

The chain links TRBV5-1 to TRBJ2-3; 16 positions match TRBD2. Per the germline V gene, CDR1 is SGHRS and CDR2 is YFSETQ. The CDR3 length is 18 residues. The V and J ends lost 0 bases and 6 bases, in that order; junction bases with no gene match: 7. The CDR3 protein is CASSLAGTSGRARDTQYF. The CDR3 coding sequence is TGCGCCAGCAGCTTGGCCGGGACTAGCGGGAGGGCCCGGGATACGCAGTATTTT.

The chain employs TRBV15 and TRBJ1-5, with 7 positions matching TRBD1. Germline V gene lookup returns CDR1 LNHNV and CDR2 YYDKDF (reference sequence). This CDR3 is built from 16 residues. With 1 base clipped from V and 0 bases from J, the junction kept 3 bases outside the gene matches. CDR3 in amino acids: CATSRVGTVSNQPQHF. DNA for the CDR3: TGTGCCACCAGCAGAGTTGGGACAGTTAGCAATCAGCCCCAGCATTTT.

The chain's CDR3 is CAISEGGAVIDEQYF. The CDR3 region has the DNA TGTGCCATCAGTGAAGGGGGGGCTGTAATCGACGAGCAGTACTTC. The chain has TRBV10-3 and TRBJ2-7; a weak D match, TRBD2 (7 bases). The length of the CDR3 is 15 residues. Germline V gene sequence: CDR1 ENHRY, CDR2 SYGVKD. Trimming removed 3 bases at V and 5 bases at J, with 17 bases between.

This clone was recorded only once. The chain links TRBV13 to TRBJ2-5; D is perhaps TRBD1 (6 bases). CDR3 length: 14 amino acids. Per germline, CDR1 PRHDT and CDR2 FYEKMQ (reference sequence). Trimming removed 5 bases from V and 0 bases from J, with 10 bases in between. The CDR3 DNA follows: TGTGCCAGCAGCCCGAGACAGGACCAAGAGACCCAGTACTTC. This sequence encodes CASSPRQDQETQYF.

The chain combines TRBV27 with TRBJ1-5; a weak D match, TRBD1 (5 bases). V lost 6 bases and J lost 3, with 12 bases in between. The CDR3 is 14 amino acids. The germline V gene has CDR1 MNHEY and CDR2 SMNVEV (reference sequence). CDR3 amino acids: CASRTTGNNQPQHF. CDR3 coding DNA: TGTGCCAGCAGGACAACAGGTAACAATCAGCCCCAGCATTTT.

Comments on this clone: Different DNA sequences within this sample yield the same CDR3. The rearrangement links TRBV9 to TRBJ2-1; TRBD2 matches at 8 bases. V was pared by 2 bases and J by 2 bases, with 3 bases of the junction left unmatched. CDR1 SGDLS and CDR2 YYNGEE come from the germline V gene. CDR3 length: 15 residues. The CDR3 coding sequence is TGTGCCAGCAGCGTCACTAGCGGCACCTACAATGAGCAGTTCTTC. Residues: CASSVTSGTYNEQFF.

This clone has a handful of counts. The rearrangement joins TRBV11-3 to TRBJ2-7; tentative D call: TRBD2 (5 bases). V was clipped by 0 bases and J by 7 bases, with 7 bases between them. This CDR3 spans 12 amino acids. The V gene's germline CDR1 is SGHNT and CDR2 YENEEA. As DNA, the CDR3 is TGTGCCAGCAGCTTAGACGAGGGAGAGCAGTACTTC. Residues: CASSLDEGEQYF.